These 22 T cell receptor beta chains were all obtained from the same sample, sequenced in a study of tumor-infiltrating lymphocytes in primary liver carcinoma. Blood RNA came from unsorted whole blood; germline DNA was also extracted. From 500 ng total RNA, TCR beta cDNA was generated with a primer in the constant region. ARM-PCR, slightly modified, supplied the TCR beta libraries through three nested multiplex PCR rounds. Forward primers for TRBV1-TRBV30 and a C-beta reverse primer served the first two PCR rounds, at about 10 cycles each. TCRdb fed the multiplex PCR reads into MiXCR, producing one record per CDR3 protein. The table has 150,000 to 200,000 distinct CDR3 sequences, approximately 64% seen once. Source material: peripheral blood. The receptors stem from a woman aged 55-75 years with primary liver carcinoma and hepatitis B virus infection.

With respect to this clonotype: A junction boundary mismatches the germline segment, possibly from a read error. The rearrangement uses TRBV5-1 and TRBJ2-1; weak D call: TRBD2 (5 bases). The germline V gene encodes CDR1 SGHRS and CDR2 YFSETQ. The CDR3 consists of 11 residues. CDR3 sequence (DNA): TGCGCCAGCAGAAGCGGCAATGAGCACTTCTTC. It yields the protein CASRSGNEHFF.

Concerning this clonotype itself: The germline gene is not matched at one end of the junction; a read error may be the cause. This sequence joins TRBV7-8 and TRBJ2-5; 13 bases are shared with TRBD2. Germline assignment: CDR1 SGHVS and CDR2 FQNEAQ. The CDR3 runs to 20 residues. CDR3 coding DNA: TGTGCCAGCAGCTACTTGTCCGGGACTAGCGGGATGCGTGGGAAGGAGACCCAGAACTTC. Translated, it gives CASSYLSGTSGMRGKETQNF.

The table lists this clonotype with a count of one. This chain connects TRBV11-2 to TRBJ2-1; TRBD2 aligns across 14 bases. V gave up 6 bases and J gave up 12 bases; unmatched junction bases: 16. In germline, CDR1 is SGHAT, CDR2 FQNNGV. The CDR3 covers 17 residues. The CDR3 protein is CASSRRLAGGSGDGQFF. CDR3 coding DNA: TGTGCCAGCAGTAGGAGACTAGCGGGAGGGTCGGGGGATGGGCAGTTCTTC.

V usage is TRBV4-2 and J usage is TRBJ2-1; 8 bases agree with TRBD2. V was clipped by 8 bases and J by 0 bases; unmatched bases: 24. Germline V CDR1 and CDR2: LGHNA, YNFKEQ. This CDR3 is 21 amino acids long. CDR3 protein: CASDSRPLAGLAASSYNEQFF. Written as DNA, the CDR3 is TGTGCCAGCGACTCACGCCCACTCGCAGGACTAGCCGCCAGCTCCTACAATGAGCAGTTCTTC.

V is TRBV12-3 or TRBV12-4 and J is TRBJ2-6; weak D call: TRBD1 (5 bases). The CDR3 is 14 amino acids. The CDR3 DNA reads TGTACCAACAGGCCTGGATCTGGGGCCAACGTCCTGACTTTC. Its translation is CTNRPGSGANVLTF.

About this clonotype: Germline and junction disagree at one end, which may indicate a read error. The genes are TRBV11-2 and TRBJ2-2; TRBD1 or TRBD2 may be the D gene (5 bases each). CDR1 is SGHAT, CDR2 FQNNGV, per germline. The CDR3 is 13 residues long. The CDR3 nucleotides read TGTGTCAGCAGCCGACTTGGGACCGGGGAGCCGTTTTTT. Protein: CVSSRLGTGEPFF.

With regard to this clonotype: A much larger clone differs from this one at a single base, so this may be a read error. V and J are TRBV6-5 and TRBJ2-3; D is perhaps TRBD1 (5 bases). Judging by the DNA end, TRBJ1-5 fits better; the J call may be wrong. CDR1 and CDR2 from the germline V gene are MNHEY and SVGAGI. The CDR3 has 14 amino acids. In nucleotides, the CDR3 is TGTGCCAGCAGTTTCCTGACTAGCAGGGATACGCAGCATTTT. It codes for CASSFLTSRDTQHF.

The chain uses TRBV4-1 and TRBJ1-1; D remains ambiguous. V was pared by 1 base and J by 2 bases, with 11 bases between. Germline V gene lookup returns CDR1 MGHRA and CDR2 YSYEKL. This CDR3 is built from 15 residues. CDR3 DNA: TGCGCCAGCAGCCAAGTTGGCAACCTTAACACTGAAGCTTTCTTT. Amino acid sequence: CASSQVGNLNTEAFF.

Turning to this clonotype: With a much larger clone just one base away, this may be a read error. The V and J genes are TRBV6-1 and TRBJ1-6; unclear D gene. Germline CDR1 and CDR2: MNHNS and SASEGT. The CDR3 runs to 13 residues. CDR3 bases: TGTGCCAGCAGTGAATGGACCGTTAAGTCCCTCCAATTT. Protein product: CASSEWTVKSLQF.

This clonotype was counted at least ten times. V and J are TRBV6-1 and TRBJ2-7, with a weak D call TRBD2 (5 bases). The CDR3 runs 13 residues. In germline, CDR1 is MNHNS, CDR2 SASEGT. V was pared by 7 bases and J by 2 bases, with 12 bases between. The DNA for the CDR3 is TGTGCCAGCAACCCCGGACTTCCCTACGAGCAGTACTTC. Its protein product is CASNPGLPYEQYF.

In the case of this clonotype: A much larger clone lies one base from this, so it may be a read error. This chain uses TRBV12-3 or TRBV12-4 with TRBJ1-1; D not resolved. The CDR3 is 14 amino acids. The CDR3 sequence: CASSLGTENTGAFF. As DNA, the CDR3 is TGTGCCAGCAGTTTAGGGACGGAGAACACTGGAGCTTTCTTT.

Note on this clonotype: Its ends do not fully match the called genes, so a read error is possible. V and J are TRBV25-1 and TRBJ1-2, with TRBD1 as a possible D gene (6 bases). The CDR3 spans 14 residues. Germline V gene data show CDR1 as MGHDK and CDR2 as SYGVNS. The CDR3 spells CANSDLPHREGYTF. CDR3 DNA: TGTGCCAACAGTGACCTACCCCACAGGGAGGGCTACACCTTC.

To note about this clonotype: Its ends do not fully match the called genes, so a read error is possible. The chain is built from TRBV28 and TRBJ2-3, with D unclear. Looked up from germline, CDR1 is MDHEN and CDR2 is SYDVKM. The CDR3 totals 13 residues. The CDR3 region has the DNA TGTGCCAGCAGTTTATTGACCCCGAATACCCAGTATTTT. Residues: CASSLLTPNTQYF.

The table lists this clonotype with a count of one. Compared with germline, one end of the junction differs, possibly owing to a read error. J is TRBJ2-7 and V is TRBV5-1, with unresolved D. Germline CDR1 reads SGHRS; CDR2 reads YFSETQ. This CDR3 has 14 residues. CDR3 amino acids: CTSSLGTIFYEQYF. DNA of the CDR3: TGCACCAGCAGCTTGGGCACTATTTTCTACGAGCAGTACTTC.

To note about this clonotype: Being one base from a much bigger clone, this may be a read error. The V gene is TRBV6-5, the J gene TRBJ2-3, with 9 bases lining up with TRBD2. Germline assignment: CDR1 MNHEY and CDR2 SVGAGI. The CDR3 consists of 15 residues. CDR3 DNA: TGTGCCAGCAGCCAGGGACTAGCAAGCAAAGATACGCAGTATTTT. Protein product: CASSQGLASKDTQYF.

A note on this clonotype: This may be a read error, as it is one base from a much larger clone. V usage is TRBV4-1 and J usage is TRBJ2-5, with D possibly being TRBD1 (6 bases). Germline CDR1 reads MGHRA; CDR2 reads YSYEKL. This CDR3 region has 15 residues. The CDR3 region has the DNA TGCGCCAGCAGCCAAGTGCAGGGGTCGATTGAGATCCAGTACTTC. This gives the protein CASSQVQGSIEIQYF.

This clonotype was detected ten times or more. The rearrangement links TRBV6-1 to TRBJ1-5; weak D call: TRBD1 (6 bases). Trimming left V 2 bases short and J 9 bases short, with 17 bases between. This CDR3 contains 15 residues. Per germline, CDR1 MNHNS and CDR2 SASEGT. CDR3 sequence (DNA): TGTGCCAGCAGTGAACACCGACAGGTCTCAACGCCCCAGCATTTT. Translating it yields CASSEHRQVSTPQHF.

With regard to this clonotype: The junction and the germline gene differ at one end; a read error may be behind it. The rearrangement uses TRBV12-3 or TRBV12-4 and TRBJ1-5; 7 bases agree with TRBD1. This CDR3 spans 14 amino acids. CDR3 residues: CDSSLGQGDQPQHF. In nucleotides, the CDR3 is TGTGACAGCAGTTTAGGGCAGGGGGACCAGCCCCAGCATTTT.

As concerns this clonotype: Because it lacks the conserved phenylalanine or tryptophan at the end, this CDR3 is likely a read error. The chain couples TRBV6-1 to TRBJ2-7; 9 bases agree with TRBD1. The CDR3 runs to 14 residues. The germline CDR1 and CDR2 sequences are MNHNS and SASEGT. CDR3 sequence reads: CVSSRTGEIYEQYL. CDR3 in DNA: TGTGTCAGCAGCCGGACAGGGGAGATCTACGAGCAGTACCTC.

A word on this clonotype: At one boundary the junction diverges from the germline segment, which might be a read error. The rearrangement uses TRBV7-8 and TRBJ2-1; 8 bases map to TRBD2. Per the germline V gene, CDR1 is SGHVS and CDR2 is FQNEAQ. The CDR3 spans 17 residues. The CDR3 here is CASSLSQPGRAYNEQHF. The CDR3 DNA is TGTGCCAGCAGCCTAAGTCAGCCCGGGAGGGCCTACAATGAGCAGCACTTC.

This clonotype came up a few times. The gene calls are TRBV4-1 and TRBJ2-3, with D hard to call. V was pared by 1 base and J by 4 bases, with 9 bases between. CDR1 is MGHRA and CDR2 is YSYEKL in the germline V gene. The length of the CDR3 is 14 residues. This chain's CDR3 is CASSQATPADTQYF. CDR3 sequence (DNA): TGCGCCAGCAGCCAAGCCACCCCGGCAGATACGCAGTATTTT.

On this clonotype: This may stem from a read error, because a much larger clone lies one nucleotide away. The chain recombines TRBV6-5 with TRBJ2-2; 13 nucleotides agree with TRBD2. Per germline, CDR1 MNHEY and CDR2 SVGAGI. This CDR3 is 16 amino acids long. The CDR3 bases are TGTGCCAGCAGTTACCATGGGACTAGCGGGACCGGGGAGCCGTTTTTT. Translation gives CASSYHGTSGTGEPFF.